The 17 T cell receptor beta chains below were found in one sample sequenced in a study of cytomegalovirus exposure and HLA in healthy donors. The PCR used 60 Vbeta and 13 Jbeta primers. Assay: immunoSEQ multiplex PCR; the TCRdb copy retains only in-frame clones and omits some. The sample has about 98,000 clones, about four fifths seen once; the top ten hold under 4%. Sequences were obtained from PBMCs. The source is a female donor in good health and CMV-seropositive.

The chain carries TRBV7-9 and TRBJ2-1; 13 nucleotides match TRBD2. Losses at the gene ends were 0 bases for V and 5 bases for J; bases not matched to a gene: 4. Germline CDR1 and CDR2: SEHNR and FQNEAQ (reference sequence). This CDR3 has 17 amino acids. The CDR3 nucleotides read TGTGCCAGCAGCTTAGCGGGACTAGCGGGGTTAAACAATGAGCAGTTCTTC. The encoded protein is CASSLAGLAGLNNEQFF.

The chain recombines TRBV6-1 with TRBJ1-5, with D perhaps TRBD1 (6 bases). CDR3 length: 15 amino acids. Trimming shortened V by 1 base and J by 7 bases, and 14 bases separated the two germline ends. Germline CDR1 and CDR2: MNHNS and SASEGT. In nucleotides, the CDR3 is TGTGCCAGCAGTGAAGAACTTTCAGGGGTACAGCCCCAGCATTTT. This codes for CASSEELSGVQPQHF.

The chain links TRBV7-3 to TRBJ1-5, with 10 bases that match TRBD1. The germline V gene encodes CDR1 SGHTA and CDR2 FQGTGA. The CDR3 is made up of 14 amino acids. With V trimmed by 4 bases and J by 6 bases, 3 bases remained unmatched. The CDR3 reads CASSSTGGSQPQHF. Written as DNA, the CDR3 is TGTGCCAGCAGCTCGACAGGGGGCAGTCAGCCCCAGCATTTT.

This sequence joins TRBV20-1 and TRBJ1-2, with D possibly being TRBD1 (6 bases). V was shortened by 0 bases and J by 8 bases, with 7 bases between the two germline ends. The CDR3 spans 11 residues. The germline V gene has CDR1 DFQATT and CDR2 SNEGSKA (reference sequence). The CDR3 coding sequence is TGCAGTGCTAGAGATAGGGGGGGCTACACCTTC. Its translation: CSARDRGGYTF.

The V gene is TRBV4-1, the J gene TRBJ1-2; 11 nucleotides align to TRBD1. V lost 4 bases, J lost 8 bases, and 6 bases stayed unmatched. This CDR3 spans 14 amino acids. Germline lookup yields CDR1 MGHRA and CDR2 YSYEKL. The CDR3 sequence: CASSRWTGGDGYTF. As DNA, the CDR3 is TGCGCCAGCAGCCGATGGACAGGGGGCGACGGCTACACCTTC.

The chain combines TRBV18 with TRBJ1-1; no clear D. The V gene's germline CDR1 is KGHSH and CDR2 LQKENI. V dropped 3 bases and J dropped 4 bases, with 6 bases sitting between them. There are 12 residues in the CDR3. CDR3 in amino acids: CASSPPGTEAFF. The CDR3, as DNA: TGTGCCAGCTCACCCCCGGGCACTGAAGCTTTCTTT. The full variable domain, completed using reference TRBV18 and TRBJ1-1, is NAGVMQNPRHLVRRRGQEARLRCSPMKGHSHVYWYRQLPEEGLKFMVYLQKENIIDESGMPKERFSAEFPKEGPSILRIQQVVRGDSAAYFCASSPPGTEAFFGQGTRLTVV.

This chain uses TRBV19 with TRBJ2-6; D call uncertain. V lost 7 bases and J lost 0, with 7 bases in between. Germline loops: CDR1 LNHDA, CDR2 SQIVND (reference sequence). This CDR3 is built from 14 residues. The CDR3 protein is CASIESSGANVLTF. In nucleotides, the CDR3 is TGTGCCAGTATCGAGAGCTCTGGGGCCAACGTCCTGACTTTC.

On this clone: The sample contains more than one DNA sequence encoding this CDR3. The chain joins TRBV19 to TRBJ1-1; possible D gene TRBD1, 5 bases. V was clipped by 1 base and J by 10 bases, with 10 bases between them. The CDR3 contains 12 residues. The germline V gene encodes CDR1 LNHDA and CDR2 SQIVND (reference sequence). CDR3 in amino acids: CASSIGGVGAFF. CDR3 DNA: TGTGCCAGTAGTATAGGGGGCGTCGGAGCTTTCTTT.

The gene calls are TRBV5-6 and TRBJ1-4; 9 bases line up with TRBD1. The J segment lost 6 bases and the V segment lost 4 bases, leaving 10 bases of the junction unmatched. The germline CDR1 and CDR2 sequences are SGHDT and YYEEEE. The CDR3 contains 16 residues. The CDR3 sequence is CASSLEGTGMYEKLFF. CDR3 in DNA: TGTGCCAGCAGCCTAGAGGGGACAGGGATGTATGAAAAACTGTTTTTT.

The chain uses TRBV20-1 and TRBJ1-2; TRBD1 might be the D (5 bases). V was clipped by 6 bases and J by 13 bases, with 12 bases between them. CDR1 and CDR2 from the germline V gene are DFQATT and SNEGSKA (reference sequence). The CDR3 spans 9 residues. CDR3 loop: CSAYRTSTF. The CDR3 DNA reads as TGCAGTGCATATCGGACAAGCACCTTC.

The rearrangement links TRBV27 to TRBJ2-7; tentative D call: TRBD1 (5 bases). Germline CDR1 reads MNHEY; CDR2 reads SMNVEV (reference sequence). CDR3 length: 15 residues. V dropped 4 bases and J dropped 6 bases, with 19 bases sitting between them. CDR3 nucleotide sequence: TGTGCCAGCAGTTCGAGCCTTGGCAGGGCCTCCGAGCAGTACTTC. Translating it yields CASSSSLGRASEQYF.

The V and J genes are TRBV5-6 and TRBJ2-5; D might be TRBD2 (6 bases). The CDR3 sequence is 15 residues long. Trimming left V 0 bases short and J 5 bases short, with 14 bases between. CDR1 and CDR2 (germline): SGHDT, YYEEEE. In nucleotides, the CDR3 is TGTGCCAGCAGCTTGGTTACTAGCCGACGGGAGACCCAGTACTTC. Protein: CASSLVTSRRETQYF. The full variable domain, with the rest looked up from reference TRBV5-6 and TRBJ2-5, is DAGVTQSPTHLIKTRGQQVTLRCSPKSGHDTVSWYQQALGQGPQFIFQYYEEEERQRGNFPDRFSGHQFPNYSSELNVNALLLGDSALYLCASSLVTSRRETQYFGPGTRLLVL.

This chain links TRBV6-1 with TRBJ2-5; no definite D call. The J call may be in error: the DNA end matches TRBJ2-7 better. This CDR3 has 13 residues. Germline CDR1 MNHNS, CDR2 SASEGT. The CDR3 region is CASSENGGYEQYF. Here the CDR3 DNA reads TGTGCCAGCAGTGAAAACGGCGGCTACGAGCAGTACTTC.

A single count supports this clone. The gene calls are TRBV19 and TRBJ1-5, with a weak D call TRBD1 (6 bases). The CDR3 contains 16 residues. Per germline, CDR1 LNHDA and CDR2 SQIVND (reference sequence). Deletions cut 4 bases from V and 1 base from J, with 14 bases between. The DNA for the CDR3 is TGTGCCAGTAGTAAACAGGGACGGTCGAGCAATCAGCCCCAGCATTTT. This codes for CASSKQGRSSNQPQHF.

The chain recombines TRBV11-2 with TRBJ1-5; perhaps TRBD1 as D (5 bases). V lost 0 bases, J lost 2 bases, and 20 bases lay in between. The CDR3 is 19 amino acids. Germline V gives CDR1 SGHAT, CDR2 FQNNGV. CDR3 loop: CASSLEGGSGVLRNQPQHF. CDR3 in DNA: TGTGCCAGCAGCTTAGAGGGGGGGAGCGGTGTTCTGCGCAATCAGCCCCAGCATTTT.

V usage is TRBV6-6 and J usage is TRBJ1-5; 8 bases match TRBD1. With V trimmed by 2 bases and J by 1 base, 4 bases remained unmatched. The germline CDR1 and CDR2 sequences are MNHNY and SVGAGI (reference sequence). The CDR3 covers 16 residues. CDR3 DNA sequence: TGTGCCAGCAGTTACAGGACAGGGTCCAGCAATCAGCCCCAGCATTTT. Translation gives CASSYRTGSSNQPQHF.

A note on this clone: The junction departs from germline at one end; a sequencing error may be responsible. V usage is TRBV5-1 and J usage is TRBJ2-1; 12 bases align to TRBD1. Germline V gene data show CDR1 as SGHRS and CDR2 as YFSETQ. The CDR3 is 15 amino acids. CDR3 nucleotides: TGCACCAGCAGCTTGGGACAGGGGGCTCGGAGTGAGCAGTTCTTC. This sequence encodes CTSSLGQGARSEQFF. Supplemented by reference TRBV5-1 and TRBJ2-1, the full variable domain reads KAGVTQTPRYLIKTRGQQVTLSCSPISGHRSVSWYQQTPGQGLQFLFEYFSETQRNKGNFPGRFSGRQFSNSRSEMNVSTLELGDSALYLCTSSLGQGARSEQFFGPGTRLTVL.